This TCR beta chain was found in a study of T cells in Graves' hyperthyroidism and ophthalmopathy. The V gene's germline CDR1 is MGHRA and CDR2 YSYEKL. The CDR3 is made up of 13 amino acids. With respect to this clonotype: A much larger clone is a single base away; this may be a read error.

Authors of the study amplified TCR beta CDR3 regions from RNA transcripts. The HTBI set primed first-round TCR CDR3 RT-PCR. TCRdb independently ran MiXCR on the multiplex PCR reads; one entry per CDR3 protein. The table includes about 580,000 distinct CDR3 sequences, approximately 44% detected once. The gene calls are TRBV4-1 and TRBJ2-7; D gene ambiguous. This TCR derives from a woman under 30 with Graves' hyperthyroidism. Sequencing input: peripheral blood or thyroid tissue (not recorded which). The CDR3 loop reads CAGSQDRTYEQYF. CDR3 DNA sequence: TGCGCCGGCAGCCAAGACCGAACCTACGAGCAGTACTTC.